A selection of T cell receptor beta chains follows, all from one sample in a study of cytomegalovirus exposure and HLA in healthy donors. TCRdb keeps only in-frame clones here, not all; method: immunoSEQ multiplex PCR. Among around 90,000 clones listed, about 68% were seen once. Sequencing was carried out using PBMCs. The receptors were gathered from a human donor in good health. Both conserved end residues are part of each CDR3. Each record gives: V gene, clone size, D gene, J gene, CDR3 protein, CDR3 DNA. A D gene is named only where the DNA matches it firmly. Expanded clones get a size class; other rows say once, few or many, or leave the size out.

TRBV7-8,-,TRBD1,TRBJ1-6,CASSQTGVHNSPLHF,TGTGCCAGCAGCCAGACAGGGGTCCACAATTCACCCCTCCACTTT
TRBV5-1,-,-,TRBJ2-7,CASSLSPQESTYEQYF,TGCGCCAGCAGCTTGTCCCCACAGGAGTCAACCTACGAGCAGTACTTC
TRBV30,-,-,TRBJ1-6,CAWSVLPGNNSPLHF,TGTGCCTGGAGTGTACTCCCGGGAAATAATTCACCCCTCCACTTT
TRBV11-1,-,TRBD2,TRBJ2-7,CASSAVASGRGHEQYF,TGTGCCAGCAGCGCCGTTGCTAGCGGGCGGGGGCACGAGCAGTACTTC
TRBV4-3,few,-,TRBJ2-1,CASSQEWHNNYNEQFF,TGCGCCAGCAGCCAAGAATGGCATAATAACTACAATGAGCAGTTCTTC
TRBV5-1,-,-,TRBJ2-5,CASSLVGGGEVETQYF,TGCGCCAGCAGCTTGGTTGGTGGCGGGGAGGTGGAGACCCAGTACTTC
TRBV4-1,-,-,TRBJ1-1,CASSRSGGTNTEAFF,TGCGCCAGCAGCCGAAGTGGAGGCACTAACACTGAAGCTTTCTTT
TRBV7-2,few,-,TRBJ2-1,CASSLDVASNEQFF,TGTGCCAGCAGCTTAGATGTTGCTAGCAATGAGCAGTTCTTC
TRBV5-4,-,-,TRBJ1-1,CASSFGLSAHTEAFF,TGTGCCAGCAGCTTTGGGTTGAGCGCGCACACTGAAGCTTTCTTT
TRBV11-3,-,-,TRBJ1-3,CASSLSRNTIYF,TGTGCCAGCAGCTTATCCAGAAACACCATATATTTT
TRBV6-6,-,TRBD1,TRBJ1-2,CASSYRPTGAYGYTF,TGTGCCAGCAGTTACCGTCCGACAGGGGCTTATGGCTACACCTTC
TRBV19,-,TRBD1,TRBJ2-7,CASSGQAYEQYF,TGTGCCAGTAGCGGACAGGCCTACGAGCAGTACTTC
TRBV30,few,TRBD1,TRBJ1-2,CALMLDRGPHGYTF,TGTGCCCTTATGTTAGACAGGGGGCCGCATGGCTACACCTTC
TRBV7-2,-,-,TRBJ2-1,CASSPNRGEQFF,TGTGCCAGCAGCCCCAACCGGGGGGAGCAGTTCTTC
TRBV30,-,-,TRBJ1-1,CAWSLGTEAFF,TGTGCCTGGAGTCTAGGCACTGAAGCTTTCTTT
TRBV5-5,-,TRBD2,TRBJ2-3,CASSLYLAGDTTDTQYF,TGTGCCAGCAGCTTGTACCTAGCGGGGGACACCACAGATACGCAGTATTTT
TRBV5-4,-,-,TRBJ2-2,CAIISDTGSNTGELFF,TGTGCCATCATCTCAGACACGGGGTCGAACACCGGGGAGCTGTTTTTT
TRBV2,-,-,TRBJ1-3,CASSASNTIYF,TGTGCCAGCAGCGCTAGTAACACCATATATTTT
TRBV5-5,-,-,TRBJ1-1,CASSLADTFEAFF,TGTGCCAGCAGCTTGGCCGACACCTTTGAAGCTTTCTTT